This T cell receptor beta chain comes out of a study of blood T cell repertoires in COVID-19 (dated by TCRdb to about 2020). A note on the overall study: Collaborator samples came from the United States, Italy and Spain and covered acute and convalescent phases of COVID-19. The prospective study material was composed of cDNA or gDNA derived from T cells, B-cell-depleted T cells, or PBMCs. The dataset comprised deeply sampled blood TCRbeta repertoires from subjects exposed to, actively infected with, or recovered from COVID-19. The repertoires were released in a freely available public database intended as a resource for research on the immune response to SARS-CoV-2. The samples were drawn from the first 160 participants of the ongoing ImmuneRACE study and from 950 to 1,500 subjects provided by 6 global collaborators. Sample metadata almost always included a de-identified subject ID, COVID-19 status, age in years and sex. Where available, HLA class I and class II types were taken from metadata supplied by the sample provider and were not determined by assay-based typing. The research as a whole found: The amount of clinical and demographic metadata varied by source and participant and was provided uncurated.

Another Seattle source contributed samples from volunteer blood donors who had recovered from COVID-19. Collaborating institutions collected whole blood in K2EDTA tubes following their own protocols. Collaborator samples were shipped for TCRbeta analysis as frozen whole blood, isolated PBMCs, or DNA extracted from either sample type. The CDR3 sequence holds 15 residues, the cysteine and phenylalanine included. This entry keeps only the CDR3 DNA: 45 bases, framed from base 1. CDR1 and CDR2 (MNHEY, SVGAGI) derive from the germline V gene. The germline V end is reduced by 6 bases and the J end by 10 bases; junction bases left unmatched: 6. TCRbeta CDR3 regions were amplified from genomic DNA using the immunoSEQ Assay, a bias-controlled multiplex PCR. In the authors' own workflow: The number of nucleated cells in each sample was estimated by amplification of reference gene primers within the assay. To quantify the absolute abundance of each unique TCRbeta CDR3 rearrangement, sequence reads were collapsed and filtered. For each sample, productive Simpson clonality was calculated as the square root of Simpson's diversity index over productive rearrangements. TCRdb retrieved this table from immuneACCESS and kept in-frame rearrangements only. Not all clones are present; in checked studies, unresolved V genes account for under half, and no reason is known for the remainder. Clone size and V and J calls were adopted from that table, with D and trimming inferred from the DNA. The sample table holds 250,000 to 300,000 clones, of which 85% to 90% were seen once. The ten largest clones capture approximately 1.5% of the sample.

A note on this clone: Its antigen specificity is not known. No qualities accompany the bases; no much larger clone lies one base away.

The sample comprised peripheral blood. Recombination joined TRBV6-5 with TRBJ2-1, and 16 junctional nucleotides match TRBD2. This clonotype was sampled from a woman aged 40-49 years who had recovered from COVID-19. In nucleotides, the sequence is TGTGCCAGCAGAGGGACTAGCGGGGGGGCATGGGAGCAGTTCTTC. The resulting protein is CASRGTSGGAWEQFF.